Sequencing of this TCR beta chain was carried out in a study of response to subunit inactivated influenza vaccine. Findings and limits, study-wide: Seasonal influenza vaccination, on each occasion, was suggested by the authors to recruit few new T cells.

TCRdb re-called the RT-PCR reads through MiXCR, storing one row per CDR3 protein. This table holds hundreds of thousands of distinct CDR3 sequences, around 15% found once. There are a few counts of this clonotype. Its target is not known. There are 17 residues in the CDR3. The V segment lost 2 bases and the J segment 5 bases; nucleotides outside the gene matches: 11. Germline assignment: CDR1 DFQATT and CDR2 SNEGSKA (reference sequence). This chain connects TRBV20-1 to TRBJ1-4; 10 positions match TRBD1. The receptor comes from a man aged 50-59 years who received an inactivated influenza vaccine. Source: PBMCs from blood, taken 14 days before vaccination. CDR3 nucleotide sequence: TGCAGTGCTAGATTCGCCCGGGACAGGGGTTGGAATGAAAAACTGTTTTTT. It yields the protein CSARFARDRGWNEKLFF.